This T cell receptor beta chain was sequenced in a study of neoadjuvant anti-PD-1 for oral cavity cancer. Whole-study context: Nivolumab at 3 mg/kg was mostly given biweekly, three to four doses, pre-surgery. Around day 43, patients without progression received a fourth nivolumab dose before surgery.

Note on this clone: Its cognate antigen is unknown.

Study findings and constraints: Higher pretreatment blood Treg/Th17 ratios correlated with higher pretreatment blood and lower post-treatment tumor TCRbeta clonality.

Blood cells were analyzed directly, without culture or expansion. Profiling relied on immunoSEQ multiplex PCR, and the TCRdb table lists in-frame clones only, not all of them. The sample records some 20,000 clones, under 75% being singletons. The V segment lost 5 bases and the J segment 5 bases; nucleotides outside the gene matches: 12. This CDR3 contains 16 residues. Germline V gene data show CDR1 as SGHVS and CDR2 as FQNEAQ. The starting material was PBMCs, obtained before nivolumab (anti-PD-1) treatment. The rearrangement joins TRBV7-8 to TRBJ1-2; 9 nucleotides match TRBD1. The TCR was taken from a person aged 35-80 years with oral cavity squamous cell carcinoma. CDR3 sequence reads: CASSQTDRGSTYGYTF. In DNA form, the CDR3 reads TGTGCCAGCAGCCAGACGGACAGGGGATCTACTTATGGCTACACCTTC.